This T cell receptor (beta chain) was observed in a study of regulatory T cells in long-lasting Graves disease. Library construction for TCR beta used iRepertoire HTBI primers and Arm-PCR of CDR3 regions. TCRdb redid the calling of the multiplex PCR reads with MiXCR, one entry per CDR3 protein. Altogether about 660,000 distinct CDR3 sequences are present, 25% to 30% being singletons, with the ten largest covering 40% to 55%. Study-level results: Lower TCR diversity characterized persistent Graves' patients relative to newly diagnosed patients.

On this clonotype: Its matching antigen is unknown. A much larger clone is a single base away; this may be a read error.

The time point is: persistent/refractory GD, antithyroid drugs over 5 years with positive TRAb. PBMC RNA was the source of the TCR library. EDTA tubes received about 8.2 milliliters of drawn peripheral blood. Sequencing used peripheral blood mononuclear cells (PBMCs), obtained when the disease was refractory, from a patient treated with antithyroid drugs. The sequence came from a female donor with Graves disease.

The CDR3 DNA reads TGTGCCAGCAGCACCCGGGACATGAACACTGAAGCTTTCTTT. Translating gives CASSTRDMNTEAFF. The V gene is TRBV7-8, the J gene TRBJ1-1; possible D gene TRBD1, 6 bases. Trimming pared 5 bases from V and 0 bases from J, leaving 10 bases between. CDR3 length equals 14 residues. CDR1 SGHVS and CDR2 FQNEAQ come from the germline V gene.